This entry concerns a single TCR beta chain. In its sample, this clonotype was seen many times. Its antigen is still unknown. The record has no base qualities; no much larger clone is one base away. The sample's time point label, in plain terms: patch test 1, 2 weeks after DPC sensitization. The meaning of the sample's treatment or condition label: therapeutic diphenylcyclopropenone sensitization with weekly scalp DPC. Blood at each patch-test visit was drawn before the patch test was applied. To be eligible, patients had to be aged 18 to 70, diagnosed with alopecia and judged suitable for DPC therapy, while pregnant patients were excluded. Unfractionated whole blood was collected in Tempus Blood RNA tubes, and total RNA was extracted from that blood. This entry is derived from a study of human T cells and chemical hapten exposure (dated by TCRdb to the early 2020s). About the full investigation: For sensitization, 2% DPC in acetone was applied to a 2 cm by 2 cm area of upper inner arm skin. Throughout the roughly 23-week study period, patients were also given weekly therapeutic DPC doses on the scalp. Patch testing was done on the upper back using Finn chambers containing 0.01% DPC, and results were scored after 6 days according to International Contact Dermatitis Research Group standards. Alopecia areata with under or over 50% scalp involvement, alopecia totalis and alopecia universalis were represented in the patient cohort, which was mostly female. The libraries were sequenced as a pool, and the TCR yield per sample differed mostly because of small variations in library volumes within the pool. In alopecia patients, the study followed how the peripheral blood TCR repertoire changed in vivo over primary and secondary sensitization to diphenylcyclopropenone (DPC), a hapten. Patient blood was sampled pre-sensitization (week 0) and at 2, 6 and about 24 weeks after DPC sensitization. Blood for TCR sequencing was provided by twenty-nine alopecia patients at one to four time points (pre-sensitization, 2, 6 and 24 weeks).

To prepare the library, RACE was applied. Sequenced using a NextSeq 500. During library preparation, unique molecular identifiers were attached to individual cDNA molecules so that TCRs could be counted quantitatively and reproducibly. From each blood RNA sample, both TCR alpha and TCR beta chains were sequenced. From the authors' description of their analysis: The median number of TCRs per sample was 95,638, ranging from 23,224 to 690,600. The Decombinator software suite was used to annotate the V, J and CDR3 of the TCR reads. For PS versus PT1 abundance plots, all samples were subsampled to the same number of TCRs (28,000). Expanded TCRs were defined as absent before sensitization and observed at least eight times at the 2-week time point. Using fastp trimming at Q25 and MiXCR clonotype assembly, TCRdb reanalyzed the public sequencing data and kept in-frame beta chains. Each entry is one CDR3 protein sequence, shown with its most common DNA and genes. The V and J calls were determined by TCRdb, not by the authors. This sample has about 49,000 distinct CDR3 sequences in its table, and 9.3% of those were observed once. The ten largest clonotypes hold 4% to 5.5% of the sample.

From the germline V gene, CDR1 is SGHVS and CDR2 is FQNEAQ. Spanning cysteine to phenylalanine, the CDR3 consists of 14 amino acids. The read is trimmed to its CDR3 DNA, 42 bases read in frame from base 1. The junction carries 8 bases between V and J, which are trimmed by 3 bases and 2 bases respectively. Overall study outcomes, separate from this receptor: DPC sensitization did not change the number of TCRs with a frequency above 1 in 1000, and there was no evidence of changes in global repertoire structure. Expanded TCRs formed significantly more large CDR3 similarity clusters than pre-sensitization or healthy control sets, consistent with antigen-driven responses. After repeated subsampling, the strength of the expansion versus patch-test correlation and the threshold at which it became significant changed. The number of PT1 expanded TCRs positively correlated with patch test score, significant at thresholds 8, 16 and 32 but not 4. Because all patients had alopecia, a presumed autoimmune disease, the immune response of the patients might differ from that of healthy individuals.

This sequence uses TRBV7-8 and TRBJ1-3; the D gene cannot be resolved reliably. The sequence derives from a woman between 50 and 59 years old with alopecia areata. Some clones in this sample may be carry-over from other donors' samples. Sequenced here: whole blood, sampled in connection with sensitization to the hapten diphenylcyclopropenone (DPC). The CDR3 in this case is CASSFAGTGNTIYF. The sequence in DNA is TGTGCCAGCAGCTTTGCAGGAACTGGAAACACCATATATTTT.